Detailed here is one T cell receptor beta chain. Its antigen is unknown. Using immunoSEQ multiplex PCR, the repertoire was profiled, and TCRdb retains in-frame clones only, with some absent. The repertoire has 20,000 to 25,000 clones, roughly three quarters of them found once; the top ten carry 8.2%. This sample stems from a study of vaccination effects on CD4 cells after COVID-19. After expansion with viral peptide pools in the ViraFEST assay, antigen-specific CD4+ T cells were sequenced. Subsequent to ten to eleven days of culture, CD4+ T cells were isolated. Two doses of BNT162b2 or mRNA-1273 vaccine were administered to participants. The CDR3 spans 15 residues. Germline CDR1 and CDR2: LNHDA and SQIVND (reference sequence). V lost 6 bases to trimming and J lost 2 bases; unmatched junction nucleotides: 5.

The receptor was isolated from a human donor who received a COVID-19 vaccine. The chain has TRBV19 and TRBJ1-5; 9 bases are shared with TRBD1. Sequencing was performed on CD4+ T cells from PBMCs cultured with SARS-CoV-2 spike peptides, taken after COVID-19 vaccination. The CDR3, as DNA: TGTGCCAGTAGAATGGGGGACAGGGGCAATCAGCCCCAGCATTTT. It is translated as CASRMGDRGNQPQHF.